This TCR beta chain was profiled in a study of blood T cell repertoires in COVID-19. Assay used: immunoSEQ multiplex PCR; TCRdb lists only in-frame clones, some missing. The profile shows some 70,000 clones, over 75% of them singletons. Germline values: CDR1 SNHLY, CDR2 FYNNEI. CDR3 length equals 15 residues. The sequenced sample consisted of peripheral blood. V gene TRBV2 combines with J gene TRBJ2-5; the D gene is possibly TRBD1 (6 bases). The DNA end is more similar to TRBJ2-7, so the J call may be wrong. The sequence was collected from a man aged 45-60 years with active COVID-19. For the CDR3, the DNA is TGTGCCAGCAGTTATAGCCAGGGGACGGGGTACGAGCAGTACTTC. Translating it yields CASSYSQGTGYEQYF.